The rows below give T cell receptor beta chains drawn from one sample of a study of breast tumors, draining lymph nodes, adjacent tissues. TCRdb itself ran the multiplex PCR reads through MiXCR, one entry per CDR3 protein. The sample gives some 130,000 distinct CDR3 sequences, about 22% of which show up once; around 2.6% is in the top ten. Input material: axillary lymph node tissue. All receptors derive from a female donor with breast cancer. Some clones in this sample may be carry-over from other donors' samples. Both conserved end residues are part of each CDR3. The D gene is left open where the match is weak. Clone size, where shown, is once, few, many, or a class for clones that have expanded.

TRBV6-5,TRBJ1-2,many,-,TGTGCCAGCAGTTCCCAAGATCTAATCTATGGCTACACCTTC,CASSSQDLIYGYTF
TRBV20-1,TRBJ2-1,many,-,TGCAGTGCTAGACGACCTCTGGGATGGGGTGAGCAGTTCTTC,CSARRPLGWGEQFF
TRBV6-5,TRBJ2-2,many,-,TGTGCCAGCAGACGAGACCGATCAGTGGGGGAGCTGTTTTTT,CASRRDRSVGELFF
TRBV5-1,TRBJ2-5,many,TRBD2,TGCGCCAGCAGCCGGTCAAGCGGGAGTGGAGAGACCCAGTACTTC,CASSRSSGSGETQYF
TRBV12-3/TRBV12-4,TRBJ1-1,-,TRBD1,TGTGCCAGCAGTTTAAGACAGGGTCGAGCTTTCTTT,CASSLRQGRAFF
TRBV27,TRBJ2-3,many,TRBD1,TGTGCCAGCAGTCCCGACGCTACAGGGGGCGGGGACACAGATACGCAGTATTTT,CASSPDATGGGDTDTQYF
TRBV6-6,TRBJ2-3,many,TRBD1,TGTGCCAGCAGTACTGGACAGGGTATCACAGATACGCAGTATTTT,CASSTGQGITDTQYF
TRBV20-1,TRBJ2-3,many,TRBD1,TGCAGTGCTAGAGAAGCAGGGGGTACGCAGTATTTT,CSAREAGGTQYF
TRBV3-1,TRBJ2-5,-,-,TGTGCCAGCAGCCAACCCTCGGAGACCCAGTACTTC,CASSQPSETQYF
TRBV6-5,TRBJ1-4,many,-,TGTGCCACCCAGTTAACGGCAACTAATGAAAAACTGTTTTTT,CATQLTATNEKLFF
TRBV7-2,TRBJ2-5,few,-,TGTGCCAGCACCCCAGGGGTAGCGGTACAAGAGACCCAGTACTTC,CASTPGVAVQETQYF
TRBV6-6,TRBJ2-1,many,TRBD2,TGTGCCAGCAGTTACTCGCCAACTAGCGGGGTTTACAATGAGCAGTTCTTC,CASSYSPTSGVYNEQFF
TRBV5-1,TRBJ1-2,many,-,TGCGCCAGCAGCTTGGGGACAGCTACTTATGGCTACACCTTC,CASSLGTATYGYTF
TRBV10-3,TRBJ1-5,many,-,TGTGCCATCAGTGGGTCAGGGAGAGTGAGCAATCAGCCCCAGCATTTT,CAISGSGRVSNQPQHF
TRBV12-3/TRBV12-4,TRBJ1-4,few,-,TGTGCCAGCAGTCTTGACAGATTCAATGAAAAACTGTTTTTT,CASSLDRFNEKLFF
TRBV7-9,TRBJ2-6,many,TRBD1,TGTGCCAGCAGCTTAGCGCAGGGGGCGAGCTCTGGGGCCAACGTCCTGACTTTC,CASSLAQGASSGANVLTF
TRBV29-1,TRBJ2-1,-,-,TGCAGCGTCCTCGGGCAGGGCACCTACATTGAGCAGTTCTTC,CSVLGQGTYIEQFF
TRBV7-2,TRBJ2-5,many,TRBD1,TGTGCCAGCAGCTTAGAAACAGGGGGTAGGGGTGGGACCCAGTACTTC,CASSLETGGRGGTQYF
TRBV7-2,TRBJ2-2,many,TRBD2,TGTGCCAGCGGACTCGGACTAGCGGGAGGGGTGCCCGGGGAGCTGTTTTTT,CASGLGLAGGVPGELFF
TRBV19,TRBJ1-5,many,TRBD1,TGTGCCAGTAGTTTGAGACAGGGGTCGTATCAGCCCCAGCATTTT,CASSLRQGSYQPQHF
TRBV6-1,TRBJ2-3,once,-,TGTGCCAGTAGTTCTGGGCAGCCCCAGTATTTT,CASSSGQPQYF
TRBV5-1,TRBJ2-1,many,TRBD1,TGCGCCAGCAGCCCGGGACAGTACAATGAGCAGTTCTTC,CASSPGQYNEQFF
TRBV12-5,TRBJ2-1,many,-,TGTGCTAGTGGTTTGGTACCTCATTTCGGTGGGCGTGCCTACAATGAGCAGTTCTTC,CASGLVPHFGGRAYNEQFF
TRBV7-8,TRBJ1-3,-,TRBD1,TGTGCCAGCAGCTCAAAAGCTAACAGGGGCCCGAGCTCTGGAAACACCATATATTTT,CASSSKANRGPSSGNTIYF
TRBV6-2/TRBV6-3,TRBJ2-7,many,-,TGTGCCAGCAGAGCCTCCCCCTACGAGCAGTACTTC,CASRASPYEQYF
TRBV20-1,TRBJ2-7,many,-,TGCAGTGCCCCGGGGACATTTAGCGGCTCCTACGAGCAGTACTTC,CSAPGTFSGSYEQYF
TRBV5-1,TRBJ2-7,many,TRBD1,TGCGCCAGCAGCGGACAGGGGGCAGGGGAGCAGTACTTC,CASSGQGAGEQYF
TRBV30,TRBJ2-3,many,TRBD2,TGTGCCTGGAGTGCTAGCGGAGGAGATACGCAGTATTTT,CAWSASGGDTQYF
TRBV19,TRBJ2-5,many,-,TGTGCCAGTAGTACAGGCCAGACCCAGTACTTC,CASSTGQTQYF
TRBV5-1,TRBJ2-5,many,-,TGCGCCAGCAGCCCTACAGGGACCCAAGAGACCCAGTACTTC,CASSPTGTQETQYF
TRBV11-3,TRBJ2-1,many,-,TGTGCCAGCAGCTTACGGGGGGCTACCTACAATGAGCAGTTCTTC,CASSLRGATYNEQFF
TRBV12-3/TRBV12-4,TRBJ2-7,many,-,TGTGCCAGCAGTCTTACCGGGACGAGGCGTCCGTTCTTC,CASSLTGTRRPFF
TRBV6-6,TRBJ2-7,medium-sized,TRBD2,TGTGCCAGCAGCTCTACTAGCGGGAGCTCCTACGAGCAGTACTTC,CASSSTSGSSYEQYF
TRBV12-3/TRBV12-4,TRBJ2-4,few,-,TGTGCCAGCAGTTTATGGGGAGGTGCCAAAAACATTCAGTACTTC,CASSLWGGAKNIQYF
TRBV30,TRBJ2-7,many,TRBD1,TGTGCCTGGAGTGTAGGGGGACAGGGAGGATACGAGCAGTACTTC,CAWSVGGQGGYEQYF
TRBV18,TRBJ1-5,many,TRBD1,TGTGCCAGCTCAGGACAGGGGCAGCCCCAGCATTTT,CASSGQGQPQHF
TRBV4-1,TRBJ1-2,many,-,TGCGCCAGCAGCCAAGTTGTGTCCAGCCTCTATGGCTACACCTTC,CASSQVVSSLYGYTF
TRBV18,TRBJ1-6,many,TRBD1,TGTGCCAGCTCACGCGGACAGGGGGATAATTCACCCCTCCACTTT,CASSRGQGDNSPLHF
TRBV7-8,TRBJ2-7,many,-,TGTGCCAGCAGCTCGGACACCACCTACGAGCAGTACTTC,CASSSDTTYEQYF
TRBV6-5,TRBJ2-6,-,-,TGTGCCAGCAGTTACTCCAGGGGCTGGGACTCCAGGGCCAACGTCCTGACTTTC,CASSYSRGWDSRANVLTF
TRBV5-1,TRBJ2-6,many,-,TGCGCCAGCAGCCCCGGTGGTACTGGGGCCAACGTCCTGACTTTC,CASSPGGTGANVLTF
TRBV2,TRBJ2-7,many,TRBD1,TGTGCCAGCAGGGGGACAGGGAATATGGAGCAGTACTTC,CASRGTGNMEQYF
TRBV20-1,TRBJ2-5,many,TRBD2,TGCAGTGCTGCCGGACTAGCGGGAGGGCGGGAGACCCAGTACTTC,CSAAGLAGGRETQYF
TRBV9,TRBJ2-3,many,TRBD2,TGTGCCAGCAGCGTAGGGACTAGACCGTTAGATACGCAGTATTTT,CASSVGTRPLDTQYF
TRBV11-2,TRBJ2-1,many,TRBD2,TGTGCCAGCAGCTTAGGGGGACTAGCGGGAGTCAACGATGAGCAGTTCTTC,CASSLGGLAGVNDEQFF
TRBV5-1,TRBJ1-2,few,TRBD1,TGCGCCAGCAAGATTGACAGGGACTATGGCTACACCTTC,CASKIDRDYGYTF
TRBV4-1,TRBJ2-7,many,TRBD2,TGCGCCAGCAGCCCCCGGGGAGGGACCGAGCAGTACTTC,CASSPRGGTEQYF
TRBV6-2/TRBV6-3,TRBJ2-6,-,-,TGTGCTACTAGGATGGGGACATCTATACCTGGGGCCAACGTCCTGACTTTC,CATRMGTSIPGANVLTF
TRBV15,TRBJ1-3,many,-,TGTGCCACCAGCTCGGGGAGCTCTGGAAACACCATATATTTT,CATSSGSSGNTIYF
TRBV20-1,TRBJ2-1,many,-,TGCAGTGCTCCACACCCATACAATGAGCAGTTCTTC,CSAPHPYNEQFF
TRBV15,TRBJ2-1,many,-,TGTGCCACCAGCAGAGAGTACCTCAATGAGCAGTTCTTC,CATSREYLNEQFF
TRBV20-1,TRBJ2-1,many,TRBD2,TGCAGTGCTCCCAGGACTAGCGGGAGTGAGCAGTTCTTC,CSAPRTSGSEQFF
TRBV7-3,TRBJ1-2,many,TRBD1,TGTGCCAGCAGCTCTCCATCTATAGACAGGGAGTCGGACTATGGCTACACCTTC,CASSSPSIDRESDYGYTF
TRBV24-1,TRBJ2-2,many,-,TGTGCCGCCAGCACCTCGGGAGTCAACACCGGGGAGCTGTTTTTT,CAASTSGVNTGELFF
TRBV6-6,TRBJ2-3,many,-,TGTGCCAGCAGTTCCTCTATGGATACGCAGTATTTT,CASSSSMDTQYF
TRBV7-2,TRBJ1-2,many,-,TGTGCCAGCAGCCGACCCCCTAACTATGGCTACACCTTC,CASSRPPNYGYTF
TRBV6-6,TRBJ1-3,few,TRBD1,TGTGCCAGCAGTTATTGGACAGGTGAAACCTCTGGAAACACCATATATTTT,CASSYWTGETSGNTIYF
TRBV12-3/TRBV12-4,TRBJ2-3,-,TRBD2,TGTGCCAGCAGCTTGGGGGGGAATGTCCCTAGCACAGATACGCGGTATTTT,CASSLGGNVPSTDTRYF